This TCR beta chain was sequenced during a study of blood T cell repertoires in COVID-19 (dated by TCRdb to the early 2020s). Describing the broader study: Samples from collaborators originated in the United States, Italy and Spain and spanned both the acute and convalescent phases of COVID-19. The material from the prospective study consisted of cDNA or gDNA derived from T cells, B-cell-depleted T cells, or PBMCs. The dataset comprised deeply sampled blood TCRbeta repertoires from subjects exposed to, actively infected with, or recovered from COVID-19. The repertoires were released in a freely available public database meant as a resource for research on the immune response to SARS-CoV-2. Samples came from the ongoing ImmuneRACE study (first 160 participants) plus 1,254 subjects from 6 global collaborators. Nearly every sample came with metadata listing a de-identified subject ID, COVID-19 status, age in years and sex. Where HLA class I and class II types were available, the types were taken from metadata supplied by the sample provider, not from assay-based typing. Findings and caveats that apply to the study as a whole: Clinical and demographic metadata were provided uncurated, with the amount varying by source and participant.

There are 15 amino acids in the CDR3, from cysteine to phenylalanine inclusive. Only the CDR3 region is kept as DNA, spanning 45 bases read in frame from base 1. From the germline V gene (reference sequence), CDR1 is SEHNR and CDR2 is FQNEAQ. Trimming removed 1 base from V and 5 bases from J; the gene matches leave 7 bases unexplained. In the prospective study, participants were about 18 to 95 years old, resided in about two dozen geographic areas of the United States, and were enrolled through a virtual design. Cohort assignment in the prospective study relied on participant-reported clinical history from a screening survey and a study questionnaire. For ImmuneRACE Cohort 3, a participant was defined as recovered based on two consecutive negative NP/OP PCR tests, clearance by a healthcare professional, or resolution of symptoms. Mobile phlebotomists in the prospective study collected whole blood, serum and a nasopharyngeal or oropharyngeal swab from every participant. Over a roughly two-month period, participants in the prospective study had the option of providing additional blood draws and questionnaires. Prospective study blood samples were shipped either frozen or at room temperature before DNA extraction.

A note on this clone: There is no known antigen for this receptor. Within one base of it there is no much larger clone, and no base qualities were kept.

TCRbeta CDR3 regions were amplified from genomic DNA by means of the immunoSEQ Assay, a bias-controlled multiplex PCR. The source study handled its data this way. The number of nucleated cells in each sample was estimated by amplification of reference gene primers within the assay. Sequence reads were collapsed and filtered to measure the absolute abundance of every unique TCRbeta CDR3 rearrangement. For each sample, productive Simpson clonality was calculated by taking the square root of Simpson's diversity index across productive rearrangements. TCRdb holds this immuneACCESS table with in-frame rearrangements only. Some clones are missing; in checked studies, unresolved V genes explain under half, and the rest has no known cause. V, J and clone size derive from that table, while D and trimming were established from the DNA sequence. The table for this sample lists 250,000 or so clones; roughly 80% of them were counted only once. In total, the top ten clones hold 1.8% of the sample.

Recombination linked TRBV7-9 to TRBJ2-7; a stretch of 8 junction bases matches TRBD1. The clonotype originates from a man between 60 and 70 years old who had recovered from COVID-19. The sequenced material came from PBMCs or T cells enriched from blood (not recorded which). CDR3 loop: CASSLVYRGVDEQYF. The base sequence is TGTGCCAGCAGCTTAGTGTACAGGGGGGTCGACGAGCAGTACTTC.